This TCR beta chain was sequenced during a study of blood T cell repertoires in COVID-19. Study information: T cells, B-cell-depleted T cells, or PBMCs provided the cDNA or gDNA that served as material.

This clone occurred a few times. Measured with immunoSEQ multiplex PCR; TCRdb has only the in-frame clones, and not every one. The sample carries 300,000 to 350,000 clones, about 91% recorded once. Recovered status applied to Cohort 3 donors who had two consecutive negative PCRs. It also applied to those with clearance or with symptom resolution. V lost 2 bases and J 6 bases, leaving 10 bases between the germline ends. CDR3 length equals 13 residues. CDR1 LNHDA and CDR2 SQIVND come from the germline V gene (reference sequence). The source is a woman between 18 and 30 years old who had recovered from COVID-19. V gene TRBV19 combines with J gene TRBJ1-2; the D is unclear. Specimen: PBMCs or T cells enriched from blood (not recorded which). The CDR3 loop reads CASSITFRHGYTF. Here the CDR3 DNA reads TGTGCCAGTAGTATAACTTTTCGCCATGGCTACACCTTC.